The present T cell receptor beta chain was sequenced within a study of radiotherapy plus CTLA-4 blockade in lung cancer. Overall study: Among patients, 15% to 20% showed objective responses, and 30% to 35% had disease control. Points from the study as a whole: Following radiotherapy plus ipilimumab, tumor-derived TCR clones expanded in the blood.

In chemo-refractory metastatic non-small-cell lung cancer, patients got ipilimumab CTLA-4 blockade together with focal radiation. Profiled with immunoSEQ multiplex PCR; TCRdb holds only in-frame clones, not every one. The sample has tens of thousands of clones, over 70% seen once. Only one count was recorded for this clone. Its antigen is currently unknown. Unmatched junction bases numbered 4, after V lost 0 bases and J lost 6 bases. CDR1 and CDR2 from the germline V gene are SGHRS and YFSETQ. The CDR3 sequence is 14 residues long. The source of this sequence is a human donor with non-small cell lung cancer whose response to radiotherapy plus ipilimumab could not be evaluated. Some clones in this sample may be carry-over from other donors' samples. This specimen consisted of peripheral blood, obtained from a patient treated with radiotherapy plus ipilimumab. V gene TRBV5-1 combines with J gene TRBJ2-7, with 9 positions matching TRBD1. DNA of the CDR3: TGCGCCAGCAGCTTGGTGGGACAGGGCGGCGAGCAGTACTTC. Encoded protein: CASSLVGQGGEQYF.